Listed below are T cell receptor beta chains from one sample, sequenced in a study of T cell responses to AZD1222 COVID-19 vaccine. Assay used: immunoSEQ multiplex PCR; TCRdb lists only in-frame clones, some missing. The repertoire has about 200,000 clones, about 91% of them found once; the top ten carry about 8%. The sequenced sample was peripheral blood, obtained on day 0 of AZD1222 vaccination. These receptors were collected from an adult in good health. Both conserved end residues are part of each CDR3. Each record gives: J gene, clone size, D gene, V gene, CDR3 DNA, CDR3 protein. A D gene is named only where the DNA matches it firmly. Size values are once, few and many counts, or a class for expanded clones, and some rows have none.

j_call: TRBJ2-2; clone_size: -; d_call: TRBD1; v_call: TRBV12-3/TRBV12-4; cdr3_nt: TGTGCCAGCAGTTCGGGACAGGCCGGGGAGCTGTTTTTT; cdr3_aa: CASSSGQAGELFF
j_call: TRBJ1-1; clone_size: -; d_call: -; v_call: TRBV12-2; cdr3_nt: TGTGCAAGTCGTAGGGGGGGTCGAGTGGCTTTCTTT; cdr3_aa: CASRRGGRVAFF
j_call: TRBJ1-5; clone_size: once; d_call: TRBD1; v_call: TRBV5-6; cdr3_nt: TGTGCCAGCAGCTACACAGGGGGCTGGGGGCGTCAGCCCCAGCATTTT; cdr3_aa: CASSYTGGWGRQPQHF
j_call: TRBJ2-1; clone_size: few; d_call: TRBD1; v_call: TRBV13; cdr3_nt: TGTGCCAGCAGCCGGGACAGGGAGCAGTTCTTC; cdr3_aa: CASSRDREQFF
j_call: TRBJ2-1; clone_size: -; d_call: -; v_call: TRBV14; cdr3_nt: TGTGCCAGCAGCCTGTTGAGGGACAATGAGCAGTTCTTC; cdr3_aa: CASSLLRDNEQFF
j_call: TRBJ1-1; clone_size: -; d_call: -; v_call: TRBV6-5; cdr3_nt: TGTGCCAGCAGTCCCCTGGGGAACACTGAAGCTTTCTTT; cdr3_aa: CASSPLGNTEAFF
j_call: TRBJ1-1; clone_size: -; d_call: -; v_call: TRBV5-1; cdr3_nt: TGCGCCAGCAGCTTGGCCGGGAGAAACACTGAAGCTTTCTTT; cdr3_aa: CASSLAGRNTEAFF
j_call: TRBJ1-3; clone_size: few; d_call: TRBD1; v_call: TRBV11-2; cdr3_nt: TGTGCCAGCAGCTTAGAAGGGGGACAGGGAGGTTCTGGAAACACCATATATTTT; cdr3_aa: CASSLEGGQGGSGNTIYF
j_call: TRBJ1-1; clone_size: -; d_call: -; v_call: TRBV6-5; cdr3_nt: TGTGCCAGCAGTATCAATCGGGGGATTGAAGCTTTCTTT; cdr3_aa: CASSINRGIEAFF
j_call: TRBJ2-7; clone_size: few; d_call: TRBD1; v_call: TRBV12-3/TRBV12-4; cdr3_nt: TGTGCCAGCAGTGCACGACAGGGGGAAGAGCAGTACTTC; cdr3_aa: CASSARQGEEQYF
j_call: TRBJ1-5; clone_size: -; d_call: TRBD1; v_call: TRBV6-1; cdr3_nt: TGTGCCAGCAGTGCCCCCGGGACAGGGAGCAATCAGCCCCAGCATTTT; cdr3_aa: CASSAPGTGSNQPQHF
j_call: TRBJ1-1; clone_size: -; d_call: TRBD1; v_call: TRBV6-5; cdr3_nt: TGTGCCAGCAGAAGGACAGGAGCGAACACTGAAGCTTTCTTT; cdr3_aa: CASRRTGANTEAFF
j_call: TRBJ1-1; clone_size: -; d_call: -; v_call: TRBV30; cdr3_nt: TGTGCCTGGCTGACGGACGCGAGGACTGAAGCTTTCTTT; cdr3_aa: CAWLTDARTEAFF
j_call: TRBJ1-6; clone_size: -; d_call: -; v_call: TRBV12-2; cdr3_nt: TGTGCAAGTCGCCCCTCCGGCGGGTTCCAATCCTATAATTCACCCCTCCACTTT; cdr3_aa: CASRPSGGFQSYNSPLHF
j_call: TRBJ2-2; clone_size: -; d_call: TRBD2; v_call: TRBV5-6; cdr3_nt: TGTGCCAGCAGCCCCTCGGGACTAGCGGATTTCGCGAACACCGGGGAGCTGTTTTTT; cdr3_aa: CASSPSGLADFANTGELFF
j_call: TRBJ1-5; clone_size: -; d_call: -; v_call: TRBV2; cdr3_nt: TGTGCCAGCAGTCAATCTCGCGGTAGCAATCAGCCCCAGCATTTT; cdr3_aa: CASSQSRGSNQPQHF
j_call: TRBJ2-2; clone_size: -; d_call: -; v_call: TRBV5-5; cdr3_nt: TGTGCCAGCAGACCGGACGCGAACACCGGGGAGCTGTTTTTT; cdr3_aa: CASRPDANTGELFF
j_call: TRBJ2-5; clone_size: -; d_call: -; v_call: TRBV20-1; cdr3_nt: TGCAGTGCTAGTGACGGGGGTCGAGAGACCCAGTACTTC; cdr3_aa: CSASDGGRETQYF
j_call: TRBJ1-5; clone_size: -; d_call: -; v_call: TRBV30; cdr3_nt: TGTGCCTGGAGTCGGCCAGGGTGGATACAGCCCCAGCATTTT; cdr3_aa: CAWSRPGWIQPQHF
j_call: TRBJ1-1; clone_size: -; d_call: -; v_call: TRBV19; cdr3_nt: TGTGCCAGTAGTCTAGAGACAGGAATGAACACTGAAGCTTTCTTT; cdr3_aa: CASSLETGMNTEAFF
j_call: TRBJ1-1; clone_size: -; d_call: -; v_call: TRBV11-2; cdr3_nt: TGTGCCAGCAGCTTATCTATCGTCGGCGAAGCTTTCTTT; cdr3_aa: CASSLSIVGEAFF
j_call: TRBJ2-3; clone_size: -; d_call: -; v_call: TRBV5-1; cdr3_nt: TGCGCCAGCAGCCTGGGCCTACCGGCAGATACGCAGTATTTT; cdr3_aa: CASSLGLPADTQYF
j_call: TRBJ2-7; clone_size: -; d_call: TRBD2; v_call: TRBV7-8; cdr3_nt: TGTGCCAGCAGCCCCGGGACTAGCGGGGGACTCTACGAGCAGTACTTC; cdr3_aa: CASSPGTSGGLYEQYF
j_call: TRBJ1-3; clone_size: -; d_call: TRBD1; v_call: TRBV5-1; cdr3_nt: TGCGCCAGCAGCTCAGGGGGCATTGAAAACACCATATATTTT; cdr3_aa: CASSSGGIENTIYF
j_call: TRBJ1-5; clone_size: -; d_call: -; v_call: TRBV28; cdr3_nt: TGTGCCAGCAGTTTGGCAGGGTACGGTCAGCCCCAGCATTTT; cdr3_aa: CASSLAGYGQPQHF
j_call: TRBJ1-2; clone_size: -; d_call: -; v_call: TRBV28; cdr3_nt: TGTGCCAGCAGATCAACAGGGCTGGACGGCTACACCTTC; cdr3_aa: CASRSTGLDGYTF
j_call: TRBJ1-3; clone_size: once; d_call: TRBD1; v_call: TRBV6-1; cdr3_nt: TGTGCCAGCAGTGAAATGGGACAGGGGGCGCGTCGAGGAAACACCATATATTTT; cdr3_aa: CASSEMGQGARRGNTIYF
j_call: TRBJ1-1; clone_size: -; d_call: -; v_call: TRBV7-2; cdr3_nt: TGTGCCAGCAGACTCATGGGGTGGGCGAACACTGAAGCTTTCTTT; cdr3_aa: CASRLMGWANTEAFF
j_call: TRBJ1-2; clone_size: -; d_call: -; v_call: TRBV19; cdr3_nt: TGTGCCAGTAGTATCGTCCCAGGGGCCGACTCCTGGTATGGCTACACCTTC; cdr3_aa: CASSIVPGADSWYGYTF
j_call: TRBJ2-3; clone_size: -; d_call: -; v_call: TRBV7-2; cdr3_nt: TGTGCCAGCAGCTTAGATGCCGCGGCAGGGCCAGATACGCAGTATTTT; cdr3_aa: CASSLDAAAGPDTQYF
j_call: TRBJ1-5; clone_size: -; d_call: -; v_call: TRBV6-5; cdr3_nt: TGTGCCAGCAGTCCGGAGGGGGGCTGGAATCAGCCCCAGCATTTT; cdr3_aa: CASSPEGGWNQPQHF
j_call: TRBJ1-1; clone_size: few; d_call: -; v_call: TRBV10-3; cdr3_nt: TGTGCCATCAGTGAGTCGAGGGGTCTGAACACTGAAGCTTTCTTT; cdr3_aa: CAISESRGLNTEAFF